The text below deals with one TCR beta chain. Its cognate antigen is unknown. The sample belongs to a study of CD8 T cell repertoires and HIV-1 epitope variants. Overall study context: Each of Twenty-five Gag and Nef epitope peptides stimulated a separate culture. Controls were a CMV, EBV and flu peptide pool, Ebola AY9 negative control, and no-peptide well. Tested: three Gag epitope families, Nef HW9 and YT9. The baseline condition was 1M T cells left uncultured.

V was shortened by 4 bases and J by 0 bases, with 9 bases between the two germline ends. This CDR3 has 14 residues. The germline CDR1 and CDR2 sequences are LNHDA and SQIVND (reference sequence). TCRdb keeps only in-frame clones here, not all; method: immunoSEQ multiplex PCR. The sample consists of some 5,600 clones, 66% of them appearing once. The chain employs TRBV19 and TRBJ1-1, with D uncertain. Sequencing was carried out using cultured CD8+ T cells derived from PBMCs. The origin of this receptor is a male donor with HIV. This CDR3 is CASSSSWVNTEAFF. As DNA, the CDR3 is TGTGCCAGTAGTAGTTCGTGGGTGAACACTGAAGCTTTCTTT.